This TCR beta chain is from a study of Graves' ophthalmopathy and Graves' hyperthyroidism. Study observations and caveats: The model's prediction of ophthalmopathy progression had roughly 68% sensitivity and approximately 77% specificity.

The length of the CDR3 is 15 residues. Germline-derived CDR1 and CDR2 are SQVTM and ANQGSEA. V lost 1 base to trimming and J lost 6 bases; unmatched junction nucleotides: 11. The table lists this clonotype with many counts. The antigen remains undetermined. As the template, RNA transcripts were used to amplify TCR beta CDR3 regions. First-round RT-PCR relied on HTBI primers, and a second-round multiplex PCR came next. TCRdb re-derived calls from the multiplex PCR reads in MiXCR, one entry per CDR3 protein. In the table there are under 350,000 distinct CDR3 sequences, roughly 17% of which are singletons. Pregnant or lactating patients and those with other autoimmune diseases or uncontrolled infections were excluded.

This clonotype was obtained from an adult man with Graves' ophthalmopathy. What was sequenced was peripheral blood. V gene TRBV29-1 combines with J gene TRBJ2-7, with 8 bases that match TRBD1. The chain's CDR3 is CSVEAGTGRLSEQYF. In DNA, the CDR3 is TGCAGCGTTGAAGCCGGGACAGGCCGTCTTTCCGAGCAGTACTTC.